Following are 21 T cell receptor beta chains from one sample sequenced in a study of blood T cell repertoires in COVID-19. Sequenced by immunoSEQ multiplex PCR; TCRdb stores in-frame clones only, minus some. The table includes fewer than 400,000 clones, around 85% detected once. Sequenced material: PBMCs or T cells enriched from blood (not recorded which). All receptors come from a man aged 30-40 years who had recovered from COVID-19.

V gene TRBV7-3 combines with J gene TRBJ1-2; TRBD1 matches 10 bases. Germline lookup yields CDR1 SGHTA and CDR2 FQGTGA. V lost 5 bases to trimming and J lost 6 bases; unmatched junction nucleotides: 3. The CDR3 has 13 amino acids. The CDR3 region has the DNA TGTGCCAGCAGCGTCGGGACAGGGGATGGCTACACCTTC. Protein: CASSVGTGDGYTF.

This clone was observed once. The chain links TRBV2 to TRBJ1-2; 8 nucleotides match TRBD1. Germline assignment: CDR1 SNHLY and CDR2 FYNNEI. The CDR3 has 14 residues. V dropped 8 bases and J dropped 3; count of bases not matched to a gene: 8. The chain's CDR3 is CASEDTGGYYGYTF. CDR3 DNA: TGTGCCAGCGAGGACACAGGGGGTTACTATGGCTACACCTTC.

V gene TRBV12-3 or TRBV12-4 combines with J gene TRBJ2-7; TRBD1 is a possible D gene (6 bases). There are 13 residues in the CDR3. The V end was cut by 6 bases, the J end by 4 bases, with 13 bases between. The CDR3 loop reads CASSRDMGYEQYF. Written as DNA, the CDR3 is TGTGCCAGCAGCCGGGACATGGGATACGAGCAGTACTTC.

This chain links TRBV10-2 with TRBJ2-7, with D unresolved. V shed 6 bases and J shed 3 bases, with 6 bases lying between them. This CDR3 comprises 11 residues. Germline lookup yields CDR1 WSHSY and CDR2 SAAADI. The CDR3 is CASSPGYEQYF. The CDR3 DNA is TGCGCCAGCAGCCCCGGCTACGAGCAGTACTTC.

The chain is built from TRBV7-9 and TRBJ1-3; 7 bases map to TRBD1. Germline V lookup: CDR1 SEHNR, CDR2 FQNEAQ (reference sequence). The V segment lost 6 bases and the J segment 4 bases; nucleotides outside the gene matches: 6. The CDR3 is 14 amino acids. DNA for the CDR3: TGTGCCAGCAGGGGACAGTGGTTCGGAAACACCATATATTTT. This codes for CASRGQWFGNTIYF.

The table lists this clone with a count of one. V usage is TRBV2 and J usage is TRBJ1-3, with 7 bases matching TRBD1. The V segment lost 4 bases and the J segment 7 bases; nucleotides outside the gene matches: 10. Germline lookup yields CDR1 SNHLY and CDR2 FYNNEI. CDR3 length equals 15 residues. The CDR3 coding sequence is TGTGCCAGCAGTGCAAACAGGGGAATAGGGAACACCATATATTTT. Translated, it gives CASSANRGIGNTIYF.

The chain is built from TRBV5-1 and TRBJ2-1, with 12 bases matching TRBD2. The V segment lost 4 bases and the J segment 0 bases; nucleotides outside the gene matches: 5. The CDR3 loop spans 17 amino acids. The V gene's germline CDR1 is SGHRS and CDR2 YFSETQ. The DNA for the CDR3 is TGCGCCAGCAGCGGGGCGACTAGCGGGAGCTCCTACAATGAGCAGTTCTTC. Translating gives CASSGATSGSSYNEQFF.

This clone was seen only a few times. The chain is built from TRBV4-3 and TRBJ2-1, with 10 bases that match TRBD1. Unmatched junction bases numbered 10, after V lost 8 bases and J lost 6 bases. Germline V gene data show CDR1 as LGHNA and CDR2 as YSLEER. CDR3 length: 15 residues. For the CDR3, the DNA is TGCGCCAGCGGACGGGACAGGGGCGCATTCAATGAGCAGTTCTTC. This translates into CASGRDRGAFNEQFF.

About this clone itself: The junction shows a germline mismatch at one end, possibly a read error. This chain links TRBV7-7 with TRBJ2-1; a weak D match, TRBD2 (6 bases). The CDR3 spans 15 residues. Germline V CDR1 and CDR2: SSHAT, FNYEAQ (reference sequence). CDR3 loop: CASSPAGQPNNEQFF. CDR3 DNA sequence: TGTGCTAGCAGCCCTGCGGGGCAGCCCAACAATGAGCAGTTCTTC.

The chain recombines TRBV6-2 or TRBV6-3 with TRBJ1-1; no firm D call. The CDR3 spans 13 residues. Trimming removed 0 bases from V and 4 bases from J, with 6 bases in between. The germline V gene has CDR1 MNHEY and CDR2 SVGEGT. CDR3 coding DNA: TGTGCCAGCAGTTACTCCTTTCGCACTGAAGCTTTCTTT. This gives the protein CASSYSFRTEAFF.

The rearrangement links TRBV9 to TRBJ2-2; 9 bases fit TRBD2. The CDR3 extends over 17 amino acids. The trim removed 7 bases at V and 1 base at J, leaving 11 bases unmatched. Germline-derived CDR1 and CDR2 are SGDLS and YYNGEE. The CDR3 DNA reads TGTGCCAGCCGTCGGGGTAGCGGGGGCTTGAACACCGGGGAGCTGTTTTTT. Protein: CASRRGSGGLNTGELFF.

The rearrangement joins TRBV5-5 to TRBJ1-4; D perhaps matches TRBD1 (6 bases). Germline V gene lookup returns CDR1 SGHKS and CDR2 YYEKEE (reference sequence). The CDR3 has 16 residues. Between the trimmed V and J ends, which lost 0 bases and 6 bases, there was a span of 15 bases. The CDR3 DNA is TGTGCCAGCAGCTTGGGTTGGGCAGGGGAAGATGAAAAACTGTTTTTT. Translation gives CASSLGWAGEDEKLFF.

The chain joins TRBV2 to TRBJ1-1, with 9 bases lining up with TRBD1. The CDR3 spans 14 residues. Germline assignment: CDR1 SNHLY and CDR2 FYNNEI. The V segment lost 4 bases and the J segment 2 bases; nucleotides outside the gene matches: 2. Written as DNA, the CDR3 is TGTGCCAGCAGTGGGACAGGGGTAAACACTGAAGCTTTCTTT. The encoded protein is CASSGTGVNTEAFF.

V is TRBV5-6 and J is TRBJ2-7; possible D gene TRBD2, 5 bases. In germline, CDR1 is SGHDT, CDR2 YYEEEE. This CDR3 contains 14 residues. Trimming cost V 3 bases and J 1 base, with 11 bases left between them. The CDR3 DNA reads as TGTGCCAGCAGCTCGCCGGGATTTTCCTACGAGCAGTACTTC. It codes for CASSSPGFSYEQYF. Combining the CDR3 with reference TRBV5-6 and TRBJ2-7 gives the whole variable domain DAGVTQSPTHLIKTRGQQVTLRCSPKSGHDTVSWYQQALGQGPQFIFQYYEEEERQRGNFPDRFSGHQFPNYSSELNVNALLLGDSALYLCASSSPGFSYEQYFGPGTRLTVT.

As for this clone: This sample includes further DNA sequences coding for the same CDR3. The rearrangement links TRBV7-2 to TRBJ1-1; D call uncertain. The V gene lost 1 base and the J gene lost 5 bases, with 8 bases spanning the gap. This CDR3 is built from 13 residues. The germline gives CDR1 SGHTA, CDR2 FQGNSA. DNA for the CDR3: TGTGCCAGCAGCTTAGGGGAGGGAACTGAAGCTTTCTTT. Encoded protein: CASSLGEGTEAFF. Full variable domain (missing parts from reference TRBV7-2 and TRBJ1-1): GAGVSQSPSNKVTEKGKDVELRCDPISGHTALYWYRQSLGQGLEFLIYFQGNSAPDKSGLPSDRFSAERTGGSVSTLTIQRTQQEDSAVYLCASSLGEGTEAFFGQGTRLTVV.

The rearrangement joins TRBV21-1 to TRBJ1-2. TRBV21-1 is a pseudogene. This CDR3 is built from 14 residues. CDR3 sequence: CASSLPWGVGGYTF. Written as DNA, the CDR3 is TGTGCCAGCAGCTTGCCTTGGGGGGTTGGCGGCTACACCTTC.

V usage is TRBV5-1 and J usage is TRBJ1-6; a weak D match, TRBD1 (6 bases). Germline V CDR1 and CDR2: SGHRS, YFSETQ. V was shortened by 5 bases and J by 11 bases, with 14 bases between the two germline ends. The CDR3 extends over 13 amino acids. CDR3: CASSARTDTPLHF. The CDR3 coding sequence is TGCGCCAGCAGTGCTAGGACAGATACACCCCTCCACTTT.

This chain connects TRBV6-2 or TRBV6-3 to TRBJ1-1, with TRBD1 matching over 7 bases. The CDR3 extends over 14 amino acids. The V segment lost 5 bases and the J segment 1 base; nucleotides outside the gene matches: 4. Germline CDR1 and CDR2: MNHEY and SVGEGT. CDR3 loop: CASSRGQKNTEAFF. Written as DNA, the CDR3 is TGTGCCAGCAGTAGGGGACAGAAGAACACTGAAGCTTTCTTT.

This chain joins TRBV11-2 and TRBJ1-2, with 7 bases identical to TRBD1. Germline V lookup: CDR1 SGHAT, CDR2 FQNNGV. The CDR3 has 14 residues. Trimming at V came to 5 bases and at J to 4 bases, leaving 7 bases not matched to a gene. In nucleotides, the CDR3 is TGTGCCAGCAGCCGAGGGGGCTTCGTCTATGGCTACACCTTC. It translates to CASSRGGFVYGYTF.

CDR3 sequence: CASSPQGGRTALNTEAFF. In DNA form, the CDR3 reads TGTGCCAGCAGCCCCCAAGGGGGTAGGACAGCTTTGAACACTGAAGCTTTCTTT. The chain employs TRBV9 and TRBJ1-1, with a possible D match to TRBD1 (6 bases). Germline-derived CDR1 and CDR2 are SGDLS and YYNGEE. V was trimmed by 4 bases and J by 0 bases, leaving 22 bases between them. CDR3 length: 18 amino acids.

This chain's CDR3 is CSASNSRSGDHQPQHF. The CDR3 DNA is TGCAGTGCTAGTAATTCCCGATCAGGGGACCATCAGCCCCAGCATTTT. The rearrangement uses TRBV20-1 and TRBJ1-5; tentatively, D is TRBD1 (6 bases). The length of the CDR3 is 16 residues. CDR1 and CDR2 (germline): DFQATT, SNEGSKA (reference sequence). The germline V and J ends were trimmed by 3 bases and 5 bases, with 20 bases remaining between them.